The present TCR beta chain was sequenced within a study of neurological immune-mediated disorders. MiXCR, run by TCRdb on the 5' RACE reads, gives a single entry per CDR3 protein. The data hold 15,000 to 20,000 distinct CDR3 sequences, with about 15% observed a single time. The CDR3 loop spans 15 amino acids. CDR1 and CDR2 from the germline V gene are DFQATT and SNEGSKA (reference sequence). V dropped 2 bases and J dropped 8; count of bases not matched to a gene: 12. Ten or more counts support this clonotype. Sequenced sample: CD4+ T cells from blood. This TCR was recovered from an older woman with HTLV-1-associated myelopathy (HAM/TSP). V is TRBV20-1 and J is TRBJ1-2, with 9 positions matching TRBD1. CDR3 bases: TGCAGTGCTAGAAGGACTAGGACAGGGGCAGGAGGCTACACCTTC. Residues: CSARRTRTGAGGYTF.